This T cell receptor beta chain came from a study of T cell responses to AZD1222 COVID-19 vaccine. The V gene's germline CDR1 is SGHTA and CDR2 FQGNSA. J lost 7 bases, V lost 1 base, and 12 bases had no gene match. The CDR3 has 17 residues. Remarks on this clone: The target antigen is unknown.

Sequencing was performed with immunoSEQ multiplex PCR; in TCRdb, only in-frame clones are kept and a portion is missing. This table holds 90,000 to 110,000 clones, 80% to 90% found once. Whole-study findings and limits: Seropositive at baseline were only a handful of AZD1222 recipients. Most donors were white British and more were female, and clonal diversity was possibly underestimated. The study reported that nearly half of spike-specific TCRs target unmutated variant regions. Repertoire collection took place solely once the T cell response had peaked.

The sequenced sample was peripheral blood, obtained 28 days after the second AZD1222 dose. The chain has TRBV7-2 and TRBJ1-5; 8 positions match TRBD1. This TCR was sampled from an adult who received the AZD1222 COVID-19 vaccine. CDR3: CASSLGAGQGGRQPQHF. In DNA, the CDR3 is TGTGCCAGCAGCTTAGGTGCCGGACAGGGCGGGAGGCAGCCCCAGCATTTT.